Listed below are T cell receptor beta chains from one sample, sequenced in a study of neurological immune-mediated disorders. MiXCR was run by TCRdb on the 5' RACE reads, yielding one entry per CDR3 protein. The table lists about 14,000 distinct CDR3 sequences, 10% of them singletons. Sequencing input: PBMCs. The origin of the receptors is a woman aged 40 to 50 in good health. Each CDR3 is given with its conserved first and last residue. The D gene is left open where the match is weak. The listing skips clone size in some rows; elsewhere it reads once, few, many or a size class.

j_gene,d_gene,v_gene,abundance,CDR3aa,CDR3nt
TRBJ2-1,TRBD2,TRBV20-1,many,CSARALAGVKQFF,TGCAGTGCTAGAGCCCTAGCGGGAGTAAAGCAGTTCTTC
TRBJ1-5,.,TRBV7-8,many,CASSPGGGRGQPQHF,TGTGCCAGCAGCCCGGGGGGGGGGCGAGGTCAGCCCCAGCATTTT
TRBJ2-7,.,TRBV5-1,many,CASSLGQVSSYEQYF,TGCGCCAGCAGCTTGGGCCAAGTCAGTTCCTACGAGCAGTACTTC
TRBJ1-1,TRBD1,TRBV3-1,many,CASSQDYRGKTFF,TGTGCCAGCAGCCAAGATTACAGGGGGAAGACTTTCTTT
TRBJ1-3,.,TRBV12-3/TRBV12-4,many,CASSLARGTLNSGNTIYF,TGTGCCAGCAGTTTAGCGCGGGGGACACTGAACTCTGGAAACACCATATATTTT
TRBJ2-2,TRBD1,TRBV11-2,.,CASSSYATGGTGELFF,TGTGCCAGCAGCTCGTACGCCACAGGGGGAACCGGGGAGCTGTTTTTT
TRBJ2-2,.,TRBV5-1,.,CASSSEGGSAGELFF,TGCGCCAGCAGCTCGGAGGGGGGATCGGCCGGGGAGCTGTTTTTT
TRBJ1-4,.,TRBV10-3,many,CATGLGGGDEKLFF,TGTGCCACCGGCCTTGGGGGAGGTGACGAAAAACTGTTTTTT
TRBJ2-7,.,TRBV20-1,many,CSARILGLPPGQYF,TGCAGTGCTAGAATATTGGGACTTCCTCCCGGGCAGTACTTC
TRBJ2-4,.,TRBV18,many,CASSPPTVTKNIQYF,TGTGCCAGCTCACCGCCGACGGTGACCAAAAACATTCAGTACTTC
TRBJ2-3,TRBD2,TRBV20-1,many,CSTTGLAGGRGTDTQYF,TGCAGTACCACGGGACTAGCGGGAGGGCGTGGGACAGATACGCAGTATTTT
TRBJ1-4,.,TRBV29-1,many,CSVIGSTNEKLFF,TGCAGCGTTATCGGTTCAACTAATGAAAAACTGTTTTTT
TRBJ2-1,TRBD2,TRBV5-1,many,CASRLAGGPYNEQFF,TGCGCCAGCAGACTAGCGGGGGGGCCCTACAATGAGCAGTTCTTC
TRBJ2-1,TRBD2,TRBV18,many,CASSPPTLAGPNEQFF,TGTGCCAGCTCACCACCTACACTAGCGGGACCAAATGAGCAGTTCTTC
TRBJ2-1,TRBD2,TRBV29-1,many,CSVGSVAGVYNEQFF,TGCAGCGTTGGTTCGGTAGCGGGAGTCTACAATGAGCAGTTCTTC
TRBJ2-1,.,TRBV6-2/TRBV6-3,few,CASSMDGHNEQFF,TGTGCCAGCAGCATGGACGGACACAATGAGCAGTTCTTC
TRBJ2-3,.,TRBV5-1,many,CASSLAVPGDTQYF,TGCGCCAGCAGCTTGGCCGTCCCGGGAGATACGCAGTATTTT
TRBJ1-1,.,TRBV20-1,medium-sized,CSARDRRDWEAFF,TGCAGTGCTAGAGATCGGAGGGACTGGGAAGCTTTCTTT
TRBJ2-2,.,TRBV11-1,many,CASSPGPTNTGELFF,TGTGCCAGCAGCCCAGGACCGACGAACACCGGGGAGCTGTTTTTT
TRBJ1-2,.,TRBV19,.,CASSMGHAVYTF,TGTGCCAGTAGTATGGGGCACGCGGTCTACACCTTC
TRBJ1-2,.,TRBV7-2,many,CASSLGGGRTYGYTF,TGTGCCAGCAGCTTAGGCGGGGGGCGAACTTATGGCTACACCTTC
TRBJ1-2,TRBD1,TRBV16,many,CASSRTGGVSYGYTF,TGTGCCAGCAGCCGTACAGGGGGAGTAAGCTATGGCTACACCTTC
TRBJ2-1,.,TRBV15,many,CATSRPGKQFF,TGTGCCACCAGCAGACCAGGGAAACAGTTCTTC
TRBJ2-1,TRBD1,TRBV12-3/TRBV12-4,many,CASSRTGGYNEQFF,TGTGCCAGCAGCCGGACAGGAGGTTACAATGAGCAGTTCTTC
TRBJ2-3,.,TRBV5-1,.,CASVPESTDTQYF,TGCGCCAGCGTACCCGAAAGCACAGATACGCAGTATTTT
TRBJ1-5,.,TRBV7-2,many,CASEFGGGQPQHF,TGTGCCAGCGAATTCGGGGGAGGACAGCCCCAGCATTTT
TRBJ2-5,.,TRBV28,many,CASSPLRVSQGTQYF,TGTGCCAGCAGTCCCCTCAGGGTGTCCCAGGGGACCCAGTACTTC
TRBJ2-7,TRBD1,TRBV5-5,many,CASSYTGALQYF,TGTGCCAGCAGTTATACAGGGGCTTTACAGTACTTC
TRBJ2-1,TRBD2,TRBV20-1,many,CSARVPGLAAYNEQFF,TGCAGTGCTAGAGTCCCGGGACTAGCGGCCTACAATGAGCAGTTCTTC
TRBJ2-7,.,TRBV28,many,CASSDGTHYEQYF,TGTGCCAGCAGTGATGGGACACACTACGAGCAGTACTTC
TRBJ2-5,.,TRBV6-6,many,CASSWSNGGETQYF,TGTGCCAGCAGTTGGAGCAACGGAGGAGAGACCCAGTACTTC
TRBJ2-1,.,TRBV19,.,CASSTLVLGYNEQFF,TGTGCCAGTAGTACCTTGGTCCTGGGGTACAATGAGCAGTTCTTC